The next 27 T cell receptor beta chains were all read from a single sample in a study of patients and donors after allogeneic stem cell transplantation. MiXCR, run by TCRdb on the RT-PCR reads, gives a single entry per CDR3 protein. The data contain about a million distinct CDR3 sequences, roughly 17% of them singletons. The specimen sequenced was blood, either unsorted or a sorted T cell fraction (not recorded which). These receptors were collected from a human donor who was either an allogeneic HSCT recipient or a stem cell or donor lymphocyte infusion donor (not recorded which). It is not recorded whose cells these are; they may come from a transplant donor.

The V and J genes are TRBV12-3 or TRBV12-4 and TRBJ1-5, with 7 bases lining up with TRBD1. The CDR3 is 14 amino acids. Unmatched junction bases numbered 9, after V lost 7 bases and J lost 6 bases. The CDR3 region is CASNLRGPGQPQHF. The CDR3, as DNA: TGTGCCAGCAATCTGAGGGGGCCGGGTCAGCCCCAGCATTTT.

The sample holds a few counts of this clonotype. The V call is TRBV5-1, the J call TRBJ2-7, with 8 bases matching TRBD1. CDR3 size: 14 residues. J gave up 2 bases and V 5 bases, and 6 bases lay outside the gene matches. Germline V lookup: CDR1 SGHRS, CDR2 YFSETQ. DNA for the CDR3: TGCGCCAGCAGATTAACGACAGGGGCCTACGAGCAGTACTTC. Protein: CASRLTTGAYEQYF.

Only a few counts were recorded for this clonotype. The chain joins TRBV5-1 to TRBJ2-3; tentatively, D is TRBD1 or TRBD2 (5 bases each). This CDR3 is 15 amino acids long. The germline V gene has CDR1 SGHRS and CDR2 YFSETQ. Trimming took off 4 bases at V and 2 bases at J, with 14 bases between the two ends. CDR3 protein: CASSKIEGFTDTQYF. The CDR3 bases are TGCGCCAGCAGCAAAATCGAGGGGTTCACAGATACGCAGTATTTT.

The chain carries TRBV10-3 and TRBJ2-7; 8 bases agree with TRBD1. In germline, CDR1 is ENHRY, CDR2 SYGVKD. The CDR3 totals 15 residues. The V gene end was trimmed by 10 bases and the J gene end by 5 bases; junction bases not matched to a gene: 16. The CDR3 bases are TGTGCCACCGGACGGTCGGACAGGGTTCAGCACGAGCAGTACTTC. Translation: CATGRSDRVQHEQYF.

At least ten counts were recorded for this clonotype. The rearrangement joins TRBV12-3 or TRBV12-4 to TRBJ1-1; no clear D gene. The CDR3 runs to 14 residues. The ends were cut back, 2 bases at V and 5 bases at J, with 12 bases in the middle. CDR3 region: CASSLRGGVTEAFF. The CDR3 DNA is TGTGCCAGCAGTTTACGAGGTGGGGTAACTGAAGCTTTCTTT.

The chain recombines TRBV4-2 with TRBJ1-4; D gene unclear. This CDR3 comprises 15 residues. V shed 3 bases and J shed 0 bases, with 8 bases lying between them. Germline V gene lookup returns CDR1 LGHNA and CDR2 YNFKEQ. The DNA for the CDR3 is TGTGCCAGCAGCCACTCGGATACAACTAATGAAAAACTGTTTTTT. Its protein product is CASSHSDTTNEKLFF.

This clonotype was observed a few times. The rearrangement joins TRBV12-3 or TRBV12-4 to TRBJ2-3; tentative D call: TRBD1 (6 bases). This CDR3 is built from 16 residues. Trimming took off 6 bases at V and 3 bases at J, with 19 bases between the two ends. This CDR3 is CASSRGQGSITDTQYF. The CDR3 region has the DNA TGTGCCAGCAGCCGAGGCCAGGGGTCCATTACAGATACGCAGTATTTT.

The J gene is TRBJ1-5, the V gene TRBV27; 7 bases are a match to TRBD1. Looked up from germline, CDR1 is MNHEY and CDR2 is SMNVEV (reference sequence). The CDR3 runs to 13 residues. V was pared by 5 bases and J by 6 bases, with 4 bases of the junction left unmatched. CDR3 coding DNA: TGTGCCAGCAGTCATGGACAGGTTCAGCCCCAGCATTTT. Translation: CASSHGQVQPQHF.

This clonotype was seen only a few times. This chain links TRBV7-3 with TRBJ2-4; D not certain. Germline CDR1 SGHTA, CDR2 FQGTGA. The CDR3 consists of 10 residues. Trimming removed 3 bases from V and 7 bases from J, with 1 base in between. Written as DNA, the CDR3 is TGTGCCAGCAGCTTTAACATTCAGTACTTC. This translates into CASSFNIQYF.

This chain connects TRBV6-2 or TRBV6-3 to TRBJ2-2, with 11 bases fitting TRBD2. CDR1 and CDR2 (germline): MNHEY, SVGEGT. The CDR3 runs to 16 residues. The ends lost 6 bases at V and 2 bases at J; junction bases unmatched: 5. This CDR3 is CASRGLAAANTGELFF. In nucleotides, the CDR3 is TGTGCCAGCAGGGGACTAGCGGCGGCCAACACCGGGGAGCTGTTTTTT.

This clonotype was observed a few times. The chain is built from TRBV12-3 or TRBV12-4 and TRBJ1-1, with D unresolved. Trimming pared 2 bases from V and 11 bases from J, leaving 12 bases between. CDR3 length equals 12 residues. The CDR3 coding sequence is TGTGCCAGCAGTTTACAGTTTTCGGATGCTTTCTTT. Translation: CASSLQFSDAFF.

In this sample, this clonotype turned up a few times. CDR3 in amino acids: CASSGPGGLAKETQYF. The CDR3 DNA is TGTGCCAGCAGTGGGCCTGGGGGTCTGGCCAAAGAGACCCAGTACTTC. This chain connects TRBV6-1 to TRBJ2-5; D assignment may be TRBD1 or TRBD2 (5 bases each). This CDR3 comprises 16 residues. Germline V gene data show CDR1 as MNHNS and CDR2 as SASEGT. V lost 4 bases and J lost 3, with 18 bases in between.

This clonotype was found a few times. The V gene is TRBV9, the J gene TRBJ2-5; 7 nucleotides agree with TRBD2. The V segment lost 0 bases and the J segment 2 bases; nucleotides outside the gene matches: 4. Germline lookup yields CDR1 SGDLS and CDR2 YYNGEE. The CDR3 is 15 amino acids. CDR3 sequence (DNA): TGTGCCAGCAGCGTAGGCGGGAGAGTACAAGAGACCCAGTACTTC. Translated: CASSVGGRVQETQYF.

In this sample, this clonotype turned up many times. The chain recombines TRBV5-5 with TRBJ2-1; D unclear. This CDR3 contains 12 residues. Per the germline V gene, CDR1 is SGHKS and CDR2 is YYEKEE (reference sequence). The V and J ends lost 5 bases and 2 bases respectively, with 5 bases between them. The chain's CDR3 is CASSKAYNEQFF. CDR3 in DNA: TGTGCCAGCAGTAAAGCCTACAATGAGCAGTTCTTC.

This clonotype has just a few counts. The chain employs TRBV24-1 and TRBJ2-1; 12 bases line up with TRBD1. V trimming: 5 bases; J trimming: 7 bases; junction bases outside the gene matches: 5. There are 15 residues in the CDR3. The germline gives CDR1 KGHDR, CDR2 SFDVKD. The CDR3 sequence: CATSGGDRGRNEQFF. DNA for the CDR3: TGTGCCACCAGTGGAGGGGACAGGGGGCGGAATGAGCAGTTCTTC.

This clonotype was seen a few times. The chain uses TRBV6-5 and TRBJ2-1; 9 positions match TRBD2. There are 18 residues in the CDR3. CDR1 is MNHEY and CDR2 is SVGAGI in the germline V gene. The ends lost 0 bases at V and 6 bases at J; junction bases unmatched: 12. The CDR3 reads CASSYSSSGRGPGNEQFF. In DNA, the CDR3 is TGTGCCAGCAGTTACTCCAGTAGCGGGAGAGGCCCAGGCAATGAGCAGTTCTTC.

The chain employs TRBV7-9 and TRBJ2-3, with TRBD2 matching over 9 bases. Germline V gene data show CDR1 as SEHNR and CDR2 as FQNEAQ (reference sequence). The V segment lost 2 bases and the J segment 6 bases; nucleotides outside the gene matches: 6. The CDR3 is made up of 15 amino acids. The CDR3 reads CASSLKAGGRDTQYF. The CDR3 DNA is TGTGCCAGCAGCTTAAAGGCGGGGGGGAGGGATACGCAGTATTTT.

To note about this clonotype: Since a much larger clone is just one base distant, this may be a read error. V gene TRBV5-4 combines with J gene TRBJ1-1; D is perhaps TRBD1 (6 bases). This CDR3 comprises 13 residues. Germline CDR1 SGHNT, CDR2 YYREEE (reference sequence). The CDR3: CAGSTDRNTEAFF. The CDR3 nucleotides are TGTGCCGGCAGCACGGACAGGAACACTGAAGCTTTCTTT.

Remarks on this clonotype: A much bigger clone sits one base away, suggesting this may be a read error. The CDR3 is CSVRGTSRRRETQYF. The CDR3, as DNA: TGCAGCGTCCGCGGGACTAGCCGGAGGCGAGAGACCCAGTACTTC. The chain couples TRBV29-1 to TRBJ2-5; 9 nucleotides match TRBD2. The CDR3 has 15 amino acids. The V gene's germline CDR1 is SQVTM and CDR2 ANQGSEA. The J segment lost 4 bases and the V segment lost 6 bases, leaving 12 bases of the junction unmatched.

The chain joins TRBV7-9 to TRBJ1-2; TRBD1 matches at 9 bases. This CDR3 region has 17 residues. Per the germline V gene, CDR1 is SEHNR and CDR2 is FQNEAQ (reference sequence). V lost 5 bases, J lost 0 bases, and 10 bases stayed unmatched. The CDR3 DNA follows: TGTGCCAGCAGCAATACGGACAGGGGACTCACTAACTATGGCTACACCTTC. Protein sequence: CASSNTDRGLTNYGYTF.

The chain recombines TRBV24-1 with TRBJ2-5; D unresolved. The CDR3 length is 14 residues. The germline V gene encodes CDR1 KGHDR and CDR2 SFDVKD. Trimming pared 3 bases from V and 3 bases from J, leaving 10 bases between. The CDR3 loop reads CATSDPRAEETQYF. For the CDR3, the DNA is TGTGCCACCAGTGATCCCCGGGCGGAAGAGACCCAGTACTTC.

Only a few counts were recorded for this clonotype. This chain connects TRBV5-1 to TRBJ1-1; possibly TRBD1 for D (5 bases). The CDR3 spans 15 residues. Germline values: CDR1 SGHRS, CDR2 YFSETQ. V lost 1 base, J lost 0 bases, and 10 bases lay in between. In DNA, the CDR3 is TGCGCCAGCAGCTTGATCGGCAGGGTGAACACTGAAGCTTTCTTT. It is translated as CASSLIGRVNTEAFF.

The chain has TRBV12-3 or TRBV12-4 and TRBJ2-5, with a tentative D call TRBD2 (5 bases). Trimming stripped 8 bases from V and 5 bases from J, with 21 bases between. The CDR3 consists of 15 residues. CDR3 DNA: TGTGCCAGCTATAGCGCGGGCGGGTTCGGGGAGACCCAGTACTTC. The encoded protein is CASYSAGGFGETQYF.

This clonotype turned up a few times. The rearrangement joins TRBV5-1 to TRBJ2-2; possibly TRBD1 for D (6 bases). Germline loops: CDR1 SGHRS, CDR2 YFSETQ. The CDR3 consists of 15 residues. The ends were cut back, 1 base at V and 1 base at J, with 8 bases in the middle. Here the CDR3 reads CASSLLQGNTGELFF. The CDR3 DNA reads TGCGCCAGCAGCTTGTTACAGGGGAACACCGGGGAGCTGTTTTTT.

This clonotype was seen only a few times. The chain recombines TRBV6-1 with TRBJ2-3, with D perhaps TRBD2 (6 bases). CDR3 length: 16 residues. Germline-derived CDR1 and CDR2 are MNHNS and SASEGT. Trimming left V 5 bases short and J 5 bases short, with 20 bases between. CDR3 sequence reads: CASSSGSLFTRDTQYF. The CDR3 nucleotides read TGTGCCAGCAGTAGCGGGTCTCTCTTCACACGAGATACGCAGTATTTT.

This clonotype was observed a handful of times. This chain uses TRBV10-3 with TRBJ2-2, with TRBD1 identical over 9 bases. The V gene's germline CDR1 is ENHRY and CDR2 SYGVKD. V shed 2 bases, J shed 1 base, and the junction held 5 bases outside the gene matches. The CDR3 runs 17 residues. As DNA, the CDR3 is TGTGCCATCAGTGAGCTTCCGGGACAGGGGAACACCGGGGAGCTGTTTTTT. The encoded protein is CAISELPGQGNTGELFF.

The CDR3 spells CAGMTGSYGYTF. DNA of the CDR3: TGTGCCGGGATGACAGGGTCCTATGGCTACACCTTC. The genes are TRBV12-3 or TRBV12-4 and TRBJ1-2; 7 positions match TRBD1. CDR3 length: 12 residues. The junction had 7 bases not matched to a gene; V was cut back by 11 bases and J by 4 bases.